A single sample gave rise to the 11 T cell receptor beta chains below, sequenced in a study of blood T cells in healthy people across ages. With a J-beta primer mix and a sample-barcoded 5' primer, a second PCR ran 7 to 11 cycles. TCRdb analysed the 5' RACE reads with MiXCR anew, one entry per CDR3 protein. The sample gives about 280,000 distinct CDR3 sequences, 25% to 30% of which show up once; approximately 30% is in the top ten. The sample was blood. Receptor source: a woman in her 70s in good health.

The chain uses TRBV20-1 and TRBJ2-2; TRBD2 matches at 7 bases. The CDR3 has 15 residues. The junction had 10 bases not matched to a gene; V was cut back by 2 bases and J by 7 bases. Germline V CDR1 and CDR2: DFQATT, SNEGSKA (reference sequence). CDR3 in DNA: TGCAGTGCTAGACCCTTGGGAGGGGCCGGCGGGGAGCTGTTTTTT. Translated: CSARPLGGAGGELFF.

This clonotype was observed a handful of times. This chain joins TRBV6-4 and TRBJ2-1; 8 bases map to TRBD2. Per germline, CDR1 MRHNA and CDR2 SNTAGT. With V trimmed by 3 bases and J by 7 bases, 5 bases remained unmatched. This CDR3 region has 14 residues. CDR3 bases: TGTGCCAGCAGTGATACCGGGACTAGTAATGAGCAGTTCTTC. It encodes CASSDTGTSNEQFF.

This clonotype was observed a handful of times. In DNA, the CDR3 is TGCGCCAGCAGCTTGGCGGCAGGGGGGGCTGAAGCTTTCTTT. It codes for CASSLAAGGAEAFF. V gene TRBV5-1 combines with J gene TRBJ1-1; 7 bases are a match to TRBD1. Germline lookup yields CDR1 SGHRS and CDR2 YFSETQ. The J segment lost 6 bases and the V segment lost 0 bases, leaving 5 bases of the junction unmatched. The CDR3 contains 14 residues. The variable domain in full, with the rest retrieved from reference TRBV5-1 and TRBJ1-1, is KAGVTQTPRYLIKTRGQQVTLSCSPISGHRSVSWYQQTPGQGLQFLFEYFSETQRNKGNFPGRFSGRQFSNSRSEMNVSTLELGDSALYLCASSLAAGGAEAFFGQGTRLTVV.

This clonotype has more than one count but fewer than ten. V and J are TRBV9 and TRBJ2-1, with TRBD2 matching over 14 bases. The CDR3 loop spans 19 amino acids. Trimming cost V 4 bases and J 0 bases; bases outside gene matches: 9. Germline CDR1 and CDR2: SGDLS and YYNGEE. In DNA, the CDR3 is TGTGCCAGCAGCCCAGGGGGACTAGCGGGAGCTAGCTCCTACAATGAGCAGTTCTTC. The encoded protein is CASSPGGLAGASSYNEQFF.

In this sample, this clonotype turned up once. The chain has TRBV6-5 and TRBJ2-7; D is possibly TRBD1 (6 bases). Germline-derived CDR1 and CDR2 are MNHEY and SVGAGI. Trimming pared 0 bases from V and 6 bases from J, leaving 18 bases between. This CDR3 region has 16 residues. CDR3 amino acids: CASSYSQGKGSIEQYF. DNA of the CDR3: TGTGCCAGCAGTTACTCCCAGGGGAAAGGGTCTATCGAGCAGTACTTC.

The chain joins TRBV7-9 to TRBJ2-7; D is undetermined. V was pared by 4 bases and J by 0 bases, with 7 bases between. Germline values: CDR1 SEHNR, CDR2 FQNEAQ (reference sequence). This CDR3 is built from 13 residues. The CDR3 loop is CASSSPASYEQYF. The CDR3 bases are TGTGCCAGCAGCTCGCCTGCCTCCTACGAGCAGTACTTC.

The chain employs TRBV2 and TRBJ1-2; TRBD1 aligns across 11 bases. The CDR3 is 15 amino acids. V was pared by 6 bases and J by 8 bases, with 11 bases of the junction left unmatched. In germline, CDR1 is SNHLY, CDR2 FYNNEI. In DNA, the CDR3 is TGTGCCAGCAGAGAATGGGGACAGGGGGGCACCGGCTACACCTTC. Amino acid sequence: CASREWGQGGTGYTF.

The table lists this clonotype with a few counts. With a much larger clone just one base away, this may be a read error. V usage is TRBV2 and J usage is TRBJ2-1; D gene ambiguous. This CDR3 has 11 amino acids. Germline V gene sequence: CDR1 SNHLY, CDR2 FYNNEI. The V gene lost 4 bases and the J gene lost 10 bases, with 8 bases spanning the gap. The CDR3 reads CASSGIYEQFF. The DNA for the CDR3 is TGTGCCAGCAGTGGGATTTACGAGCAGTTCTTC.

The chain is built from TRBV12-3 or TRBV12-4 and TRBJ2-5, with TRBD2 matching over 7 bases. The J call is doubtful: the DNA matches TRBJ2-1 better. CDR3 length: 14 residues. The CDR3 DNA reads TGTGCCAGCAGTTGGCGGACTAGAAACAATGAGCAGTTCTTC. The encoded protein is CASSWRTRNNEQFF.

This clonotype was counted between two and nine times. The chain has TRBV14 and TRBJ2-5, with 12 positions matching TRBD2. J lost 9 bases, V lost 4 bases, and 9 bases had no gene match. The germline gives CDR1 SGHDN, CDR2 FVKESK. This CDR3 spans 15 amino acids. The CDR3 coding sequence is TGTGCCAGCAGCCCGAACTCCGGGACTAGCGGGCCCCAGTACTTC. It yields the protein CASSPNSGTSGPQYF.

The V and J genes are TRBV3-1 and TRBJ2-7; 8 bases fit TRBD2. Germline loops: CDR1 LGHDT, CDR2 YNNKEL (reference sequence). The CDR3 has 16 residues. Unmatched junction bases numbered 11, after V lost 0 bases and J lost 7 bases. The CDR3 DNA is TGTGCCAGCAGCCAAGATCCTCCAGCGGGAGTTTGGGAGCAGTACTTC. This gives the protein CASSQDPPAGVWEQYF.